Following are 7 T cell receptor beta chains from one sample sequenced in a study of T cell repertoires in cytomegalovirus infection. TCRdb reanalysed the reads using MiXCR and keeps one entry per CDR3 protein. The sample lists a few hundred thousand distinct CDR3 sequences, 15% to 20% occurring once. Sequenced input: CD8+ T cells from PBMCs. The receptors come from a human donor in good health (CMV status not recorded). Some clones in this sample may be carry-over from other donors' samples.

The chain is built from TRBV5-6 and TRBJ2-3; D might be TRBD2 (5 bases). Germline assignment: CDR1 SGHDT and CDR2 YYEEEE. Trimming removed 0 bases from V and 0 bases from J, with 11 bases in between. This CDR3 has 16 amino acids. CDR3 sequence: CASSLGPRTSTDTQYF. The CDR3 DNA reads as TGTGCCAGCAGCTTGGGACCGCGGACTAGCACAGATACGCAGTATTTT.

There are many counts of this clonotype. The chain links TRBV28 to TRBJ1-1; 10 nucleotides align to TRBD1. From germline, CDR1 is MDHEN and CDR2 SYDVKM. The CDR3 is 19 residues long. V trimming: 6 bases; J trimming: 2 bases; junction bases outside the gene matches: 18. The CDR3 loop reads CASSQVSGTGAETNTEAFF. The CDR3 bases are TGTGCCAGCAGCCAAGTCTCCGGGACAGGGGCTGAAACCAACACTGAAGCTTTCTTT.

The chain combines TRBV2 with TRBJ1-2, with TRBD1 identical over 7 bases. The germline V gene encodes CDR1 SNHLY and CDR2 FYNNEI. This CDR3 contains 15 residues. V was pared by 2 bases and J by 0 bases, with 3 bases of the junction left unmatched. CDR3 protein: CASSEIQGANYGYTF. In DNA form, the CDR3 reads TGTGCCAGCAGTGAAATCCAGGGGGCTAACTATGGCTACACCTTC.

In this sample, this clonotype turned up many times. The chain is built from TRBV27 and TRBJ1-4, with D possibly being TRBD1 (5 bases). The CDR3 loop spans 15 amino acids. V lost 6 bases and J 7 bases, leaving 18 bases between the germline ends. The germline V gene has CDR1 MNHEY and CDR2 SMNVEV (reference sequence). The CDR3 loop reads CASSRFEGPSEKLFF. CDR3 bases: TGTGCCAGCAGCCGCTTTGAGGGGCCGAGTGAAAAACTGTTTTTT.

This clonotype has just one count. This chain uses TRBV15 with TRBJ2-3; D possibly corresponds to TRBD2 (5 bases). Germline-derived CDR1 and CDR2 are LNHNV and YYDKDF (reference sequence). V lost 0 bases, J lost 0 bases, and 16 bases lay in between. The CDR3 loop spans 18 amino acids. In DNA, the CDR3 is TGTGCCACCAGCAGAGATGGGAGCCTCCAACCTAGCACAGATACGCAGTATTTT. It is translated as CATSRDGSLQPSTDTQYF.

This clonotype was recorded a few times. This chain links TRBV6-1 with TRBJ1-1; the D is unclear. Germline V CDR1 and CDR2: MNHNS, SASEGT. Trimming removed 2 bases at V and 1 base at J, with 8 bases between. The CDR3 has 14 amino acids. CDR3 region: CASSEPIGNTEAFF. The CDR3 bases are TGTGCCAGCAGTGAACCTATCGGGAACACTGAAGCTTTCTTT.

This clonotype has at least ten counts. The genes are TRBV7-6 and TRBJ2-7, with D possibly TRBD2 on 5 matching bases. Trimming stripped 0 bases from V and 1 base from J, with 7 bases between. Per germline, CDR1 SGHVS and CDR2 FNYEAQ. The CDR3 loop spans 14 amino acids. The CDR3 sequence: CASSLATGSYEQYF. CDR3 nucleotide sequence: TGTGCCAGCAGCTTAGCGACGGGATCCTACGAGCAGTACTTC.